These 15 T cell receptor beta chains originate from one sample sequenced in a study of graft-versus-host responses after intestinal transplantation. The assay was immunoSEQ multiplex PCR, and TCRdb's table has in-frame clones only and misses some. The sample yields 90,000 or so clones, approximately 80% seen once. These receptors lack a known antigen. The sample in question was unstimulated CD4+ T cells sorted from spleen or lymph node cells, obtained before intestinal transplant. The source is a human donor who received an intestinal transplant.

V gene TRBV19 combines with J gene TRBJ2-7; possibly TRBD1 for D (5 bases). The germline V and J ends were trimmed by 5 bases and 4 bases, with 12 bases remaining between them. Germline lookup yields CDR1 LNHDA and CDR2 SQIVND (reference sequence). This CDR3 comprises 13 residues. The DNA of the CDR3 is TGTGCCAGTAGTTCAGACAGTGGGTACGAGCAGTACTTC. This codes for CASSSDSGYEQYF. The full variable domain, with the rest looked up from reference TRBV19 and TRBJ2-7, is DGGITQSPKYLFRKEGQNVTLSCEQNLNHDAMYWYRQDPGQGLRLIYYSQIVNDFQKGDIAEGYSVSREKKESFPLTVTSAQKNPTAFYLCASSSDSGYEQYFGPGTRLTVT.

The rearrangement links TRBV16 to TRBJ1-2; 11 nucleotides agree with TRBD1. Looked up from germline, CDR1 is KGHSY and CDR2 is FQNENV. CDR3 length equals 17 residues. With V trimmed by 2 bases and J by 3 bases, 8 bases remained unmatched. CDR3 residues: CASSQTARDRGDYGYTF. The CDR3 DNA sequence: TGTGCCAGCAGCCAAACGGCACGGGACAGGGGGGACTATGGCTACACCTTC.

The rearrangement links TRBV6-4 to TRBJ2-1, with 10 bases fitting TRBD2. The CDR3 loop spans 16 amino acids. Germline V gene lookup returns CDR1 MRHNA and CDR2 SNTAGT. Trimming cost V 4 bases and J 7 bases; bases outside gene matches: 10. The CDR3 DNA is TGTGCCAGCAGTGTTTTAGCGGGAGGTTCGGGAAATGAGCAGTTCTTC. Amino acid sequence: CASSVLAGGSGNEQFF.

Here the CDR3 reads CARRGTASEKLFF. The CDR3 DNA reads TGTGCCAGACGGGGGACTGCCTCCGAAAAACTGTTTTTT. The chain employs TRBV2 and TRBJ1-4; D is perhaps TRBD1 (5 bases). The CDR3 loop spans 13 amino acids. In germline, CDR1 is SNHLY, CDR2 FYNNEI. V was trimmed by 9 bases and J by 8 bases, leaving 16 bases between them. Based on the CDR3 plus reference TRBV2 and TRBJ1-4, the full variable domain is EPEVTQTPSHQVTQMGQEVILRCVPISNHLYFYWYRQILGQKVEFLVSFYNNEISEKSEIFDDQFSVERPDGSNFTLKIRSTKLEDSAMYFCARRGTASEKLFFGSGTQLSVL.

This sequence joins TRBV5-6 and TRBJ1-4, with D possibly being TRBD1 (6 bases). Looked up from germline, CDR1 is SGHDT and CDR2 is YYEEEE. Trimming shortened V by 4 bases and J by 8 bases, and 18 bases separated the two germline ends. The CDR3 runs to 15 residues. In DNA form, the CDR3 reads TGTGCCAGCAGCCCTGGGGGCCAGGGTGGGGAAAAACTGTTTTTT. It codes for CASSPGGQGGEKLFF. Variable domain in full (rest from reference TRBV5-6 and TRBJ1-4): DAGVTQSPTHLIKTRGQQVTLRCSPKSGHDTVSWYQQALGQGPQFIFQYYEEEERQRGNFPDRFSGHQFPNYSSELNVNALLLGDSALYLCASSPGGQGGEKLFFGSGTQLSVL.

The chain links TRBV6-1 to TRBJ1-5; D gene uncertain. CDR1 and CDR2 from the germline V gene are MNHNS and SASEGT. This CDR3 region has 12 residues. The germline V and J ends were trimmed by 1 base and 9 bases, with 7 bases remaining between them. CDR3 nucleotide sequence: TGTGCCAGCAGTGAAGGGGCAGGGCCCCAGCATTTT. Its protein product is CASSEGAGPQHF.

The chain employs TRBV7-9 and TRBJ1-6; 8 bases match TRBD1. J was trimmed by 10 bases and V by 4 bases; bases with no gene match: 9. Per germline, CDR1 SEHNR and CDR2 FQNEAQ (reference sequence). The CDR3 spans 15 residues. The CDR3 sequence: CASSSGQGNRSPLHF. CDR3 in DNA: TGTGCCAGCAGCTCAGGACAGGGAAATAGATCACCCCTCCACTTT.

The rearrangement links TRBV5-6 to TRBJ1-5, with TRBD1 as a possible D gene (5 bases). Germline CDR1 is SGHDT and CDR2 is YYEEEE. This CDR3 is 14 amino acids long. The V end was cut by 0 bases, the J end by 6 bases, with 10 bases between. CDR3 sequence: CASSLAGAPQPQHF. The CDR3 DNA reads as TGTGCCAGCAGCTTGGCTGGGGCCCCTCAGCCCCAGCATTTT.

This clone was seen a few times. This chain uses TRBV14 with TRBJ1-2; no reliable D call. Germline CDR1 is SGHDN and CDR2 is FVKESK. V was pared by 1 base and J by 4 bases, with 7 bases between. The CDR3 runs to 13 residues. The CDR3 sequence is CASSQARFYGYTF. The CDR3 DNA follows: TGTGCCAGCAGCCAAGCCAGGTTCTATGGCTACACCTTC. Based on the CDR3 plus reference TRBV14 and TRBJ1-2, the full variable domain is EAGVTQFPSHSVIEKGQTVTLRCDPISGHDNLYWYRRVMGKEIKFLLHFVKESKQDESGMPNNRFLAERTGGTYSTLKVQPAELEDSGVYFCASSQARFYGYTFGSGTRLTVV.

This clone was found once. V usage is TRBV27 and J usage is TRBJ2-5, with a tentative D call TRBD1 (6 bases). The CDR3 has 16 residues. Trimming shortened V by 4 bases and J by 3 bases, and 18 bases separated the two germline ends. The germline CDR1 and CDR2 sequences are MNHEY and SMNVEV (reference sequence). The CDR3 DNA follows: TGTGCCAGCAGTTATGCCGGGACACCGACGAAAGAGACCCAGTACTTC. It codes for CASSYAGTPTKETQYF.

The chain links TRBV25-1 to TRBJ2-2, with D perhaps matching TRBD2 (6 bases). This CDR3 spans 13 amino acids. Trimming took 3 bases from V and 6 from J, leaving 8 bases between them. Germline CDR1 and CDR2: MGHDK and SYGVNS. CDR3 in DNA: TGTGCCAGCAGTGAGAGGAGGGCCGGGGAGCTGTTTTTT. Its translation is CASSERRAGELFF.

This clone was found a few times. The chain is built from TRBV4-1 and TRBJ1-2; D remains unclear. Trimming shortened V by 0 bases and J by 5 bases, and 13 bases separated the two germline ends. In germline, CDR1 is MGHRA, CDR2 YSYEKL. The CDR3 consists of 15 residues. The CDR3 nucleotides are TGCGCCAGCAGCCAAGATCAAAGAGCTTTTTATGGCTACACCTTC. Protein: CASSQDQRAFYGYTF.

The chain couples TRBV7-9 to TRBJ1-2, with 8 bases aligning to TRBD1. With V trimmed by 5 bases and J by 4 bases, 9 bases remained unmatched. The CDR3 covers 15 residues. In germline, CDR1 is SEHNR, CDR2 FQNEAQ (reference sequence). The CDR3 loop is CASSENQGAGYGYTF. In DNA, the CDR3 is TGTGCCAGCAGCGAAAATCAGGGGGCGGGCTATGGCTACACCTTC.

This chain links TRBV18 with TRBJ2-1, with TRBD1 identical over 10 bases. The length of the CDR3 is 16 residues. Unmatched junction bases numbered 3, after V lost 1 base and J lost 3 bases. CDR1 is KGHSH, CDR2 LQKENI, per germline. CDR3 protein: CASSPQRTGGYNEQFF. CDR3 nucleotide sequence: TGTGCCAGCTCACCACAACGGACAGGGGGCTACAATGAGCAGTTCTTC.

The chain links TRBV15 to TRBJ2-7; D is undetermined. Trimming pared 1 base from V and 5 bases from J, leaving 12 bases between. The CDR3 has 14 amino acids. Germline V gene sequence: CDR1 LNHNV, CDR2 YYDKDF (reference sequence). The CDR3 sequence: CATSRGASTNEQYF. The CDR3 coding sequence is TGTGCCACCAGCAGAGGAGCGAGTACCAACGAGCAGTACTTC.